This T cell receptor beta chain was observed in a study of cytomegalovirus exposure and HLA in healthy donors listed by TCRdb under 2017. Looking at the study overall: An earlier analysis of around 600 of the donors reported about 290 Gb of sequence data and more than 90 million unique TCR beta sequences from about 179 million T cells. Around 330 gigabases of sequencing data and 70 million to 95 million unique TCR sequences made up an early release that covered approximately 620 HLA-typed donors. Among the roughly 400 genotyped donors, about 85% belonged to the genetic ancestry cluster associated with self-reported Caucasian donors. The aim of the study was to test whether cataloging public T cell receptors could identify signatures of past pathogen exposure. The study used immunosequencing to profile the T cell repertoires of approximately 630 subjects and linked those repertoires to cytomegalovirus serostatus. In addition to the first cohort of 500 to 850 subjects, a separate validation cohort of around 110 different subjects was used. To predict cytomegalovirus infection status, the study combined high-throughput TCR immunosequencing, statistical association of individual TCRs with disease status, and machine learning. In a later analysis, previously published TCR beta repertoires from 550 to 700 donors were re-analyzed and high-resolution HLA genotyping was added so that TCR occurrence patterns could be studied. The later analysis used no new phenotypic data to find candidate immune exposures, relying instead on TCR beta sequences and their occurrence across donors. An earlier analysis of around 540 of the donors applied high-throughput TCR beta sequencing to assess whether each TCR beta V gene segment acted as functional or pseudogenic. Donor age, sex, ethnicity and CMV serostatus were compiled alongside the repertoire data. Genome-wide SNP genotypes for about 55% of the 666 donors were used in a later genetic analysis, which treated that subset as a discovery cohort. Every repertoire in the discovery cohort had been generated on one and the same sequencing platform. Both class I and class II loci were covered by HLA typing, at four-digit resolution. Typing coverage differed by locus: A, B, C, DRB1 and DQB1 were typed in about 620-630 donors, DQA1 in 522, DPA1 in 600 to 610, and DPB1 in 472. Because of strong linkage in the cohort, four or five DR-DQ haplotypes were treated as single units for association and clustering. Among some 410 genotyped donors of the cohort, an average of approximately 240,000 unique TCR beta nucleotide sequences were sequenced per donor, roughly a sixth of them non-productive.

Library method: the immunoSEQ multiplex PCR assay. The multiplex PCR relied on a mix of 60 forward primers for TCR Vbeta segments and 13 reverse primers for TCR Jbeta segments. The CDR3 region of rearranged TCR beta genes was amplified from genomic DNA with a multiplex PCR assay. Amplified TCR beta libraries were sequenced as 87-base-pair reads on the Illumina HiSeq System. As for the original processing: In a later analysis, tens of millions of unique TCR beta chains were counted across the approximately 620 repertoires, and around 10 million of these chains were shared by at least two donors. Raw reads were error-corrected and collapsed into unique sequences by a nearest-neighbor algorithm in which closely related sequences were merged to remove PCR and sequencing errors. Alignment of CDR3 sequences to IMGT reference sequences was used to assign V, D and J gene segments. For a sequence to be retained, at least a six-nucleotide match to both a V gene segment and a J gene segment was required. A rearrangement was called productive if the CDR3 had no stop codons and remained in frame with V and J, and every other rearrangement was called non-productive. CDR3 was defined by IMGT convention, running from the second conserved V-encoded cysteine to the conserved J-encoded phenylalanine. The earlier analysis of about 640 of the donors excluded any sequence lacking an unambiguous match to a single V gene segment. An earlier analysis of over 450 of the donors classified V segments as functional when productive rearrangements were above 56.7% and as segregating when the standard deviation between donors was above 5%. To diagnose cytomegalovirus status from the catalog of TCR beta chain sequences, a statistical classification framework was built. A later analysis assigned V and J genes by comparing TCR nucleotide sequences with IMGT/GENE-DB human TR gene sequences. Using the TCRdist pipeline, a later analysis assigned CDR3 sequences along with most-parsimonious VDJ recombination scenarios. In a later analysis, each TCR beta chain was defined by its CDR3 amino acid sequence together with its V-gene family, and reads without a unique V-gene family were excluded. To address suspected cross-contamination and a sequencing artifact, a later analysis removed a few hundred highly shared, low-generation-probability nucleotide sequences. In a later analysis, a clonal expansion index was calculated for each public chain from normalized within-repertoire ranks of inferred template counts. In a later analysis, generation probabilities were computed using a VDJ recombination model fitted to out-of-frame rearrangements, and the results were checked against IGoR. Hypergeometric tests were used in a later analysis to score TCR-TCR, TCR-HLA and TCR-CMV co-occurrence, with a repertoire-size bias correction applied to the TCR pairs. A later analysis estimated false discovery rates by permuting HLA or CMV assignments 20 times. A later analysis grouped co-occurring TCRs with DBSCAN, adding TCRdist sequence similarity when clustering within HLA-allele-positive subsets. For co-occurrence clustering, repertoires with fewer than 30,000 or more than 120,000 public chains were excluded, along with roughly 5 repertoires with anomalous nucleotide sharing. Entries here come from immuneACCESS through TCRdb and include only in-frame sequences with V and J called. Some clones fail to appear in such tables; in the studies checked, an unresolved V gene covers under half of the shortfall, and the cause of the remainder is unknown. Clone size and the V and J calls come from that table; the DNA yielded D and trimming. Counted in this sample were around 120,000 clones; under 90% of them appeared once. The top ten clones comprise more than 8% of the sample.

The cohort was made up of approximately 670 healthy bone marrow donors. Cohort members were all nominally healthy when sampled, although unrecorded immune exposures were likely present. The donor tested CMV seropositive, placing the donor among the 290 or so seropositive members of the cohort. A peripheral blood sample was collected from each donor, and TCR beta sequencing was performed on peripheral blood mononuclear cells. Genomic DNA extraction from the blood cell samples was performed with the Qiagen DNeasy Blood Extraction Kit. Study-level results and caveats: Over 15 rarely observed V segments, including chromosome 9 orphons, were excluded from the earlier analysis of approximately 500 of the donors because counts were too low. In a later genetic analysis, a missense DCLRE1C variant was associated with V-gene and J-gene trimming of TCR beta chains, and the association was replicated in an independent cohort. The classifier was reported to diagnose cytomegalovirus status with high specificity and sensitivity in both the original cohort and the validation cohort. The authors suggested that the approach could potentially be generalized to other disease states and immunological phenotypes. Immune exposure information for the cohort was limited to CMV serostatus. A later genetic analysis reported fewer N-insertions in productive TCRs among donors in an Asian-associated ancestry cluster than the approximately 670-donor mean. Presence/absence analyses assumed roughly uniform sequencing depth across donors, an assumption that may not hold. A later analysis associated 17,000 or so TCR beta sequences with specific HLA alleles at a false discovery rate of 0.05. In the study, 150 to 200 TCR beta chains were listed as associated with cytomegalovirus. Compared with equally common non-associated chains, HLA-associated TCR beta chains in a later analysis were more clonally expanded and had lower generation probabilities. Strong co-occurrence of HLA alleles, especially DR and DQ, made assigning TCR associations to individual alleles difficult. Correlated functional status among segregating V segments might be attributable to linkage disequilibrium, but an unknown experimental factor could not be ruled out. A cluster of highly shared sequence variants was judged likely to be a technical artifact of the sequencing pipeline. Several of the top co-occurrence clusters appeared to be linked to parvovirus B19, influenza, CMV and Epstein-Barr virus, according to a later analysis. A later analysis found that TCR association rates varied across HLA loci, with DRB1 alleles showing the most associated TCRs and HLA-C alleles the fewest. The cohort was sequenced for TCR beta chains only, and without alpha or paired-chain data the features that could be detected were limited. A further reported finding was that TCR beta sequences accurately predicted the HLA-A and HLA-B alleles for most subjects in the first cohort. Because some donors lacked HLA typing at each locus, the association tests relied only on the typed subset. While some public TCRs were present in many individuals, most TCR sequences turned up only very rarely across donors. Three of the identified cytomegalovirus-associated TCR beta chains were confirmed in vitro to be specific for cytomegalovirus antigens. In an earlier analysis of around 600 of the donors, most TCR beta V segments appeared in productive rearrangements about 87% or about 30% of the time, broadly matching IMGT annotations. According to a later analysis, most CMV-associated TCR beta chains appeared to be HLA-restricted, and the HLA associations seemed to be driven largely by CMV exposure.

As for this clone: It has no known antigen specificity. One end of the junction fails to match germline, which may point to a read error.

The receptor comes from a female donor in good health and CMV-seropositive. The sequencing sample was made of PBMCs.

CDR3 protein: CASSLGQGKGETQYF. The sequenced DNA: TGTGCTAGCAGCTTAGGCCAGGGAAAGGGGGAGACCCAGTACTTC. The chain uses TRBV7-7 and TRBJ2-5; tentative D gene TRBD1, with 5 bases matching. From a lookup of the germline V gene (reference sequence), CDR1 and CDR2 are SSHAT and FNYEAQ. The CDR3 contains 15 residues, cysteine and phenylalanine counted. Solely the CDR3 DNA is kept, with 45 bases framed from the first base. Outside the CDR3, residues come from the reference TRBV7-7 and TRBJ2-5 proteins, so the full variable domain is: GAGVSQSPRYKVTKRGQDVTLRCDPISSHATLYWYQQALGQGPEFLTYFNYEAQPDKSGLPSDRFSAERPEGSISTLTIQRTEQRDSAMYRCASSLGQGKGETQYFGPGTRLLVL.